This entry describes one TCR beta chain. No antigen is known for it. The data were obtained in a study of cytomegalovirus exposure and HLA in healthy donors. Findings of the study overall: Available immune exposure information was restricted to CMV serostatus only.

The CDR3 sequence is 13 residues long. Germline assignment: CDR1 MDHEN and CDR2 SYDVKM. J was trimmed by 7 bases and V by 5 bases; bases with no gene match: 3. With 60 Vbeta and 13 Jbeta primers, the PCR was carried out. Data came from immunoSEQ multiplex PCR; TCRdb stores just in-frame clones and leaves some out. The profile covers approximately 210,000 clones, with nearly 80% appearing a single time and 1.8% taken by the ten largest. This chain uses TRBV28 with TRBJ2-2; 8 nucleotides line up with TRBD1. The receptor was derived from a male donor in good health and CMV-seronegative. Sequencing was carried out using PBMCs. The CDR3 spells CASSQGAGGELFF. The CDR3 DNA reads as TGTGCCAGCAGTCAGGGGGCGGGCGGGGAGCTGTTTTTT. Based on the CDR3 plus reference TRBV28 and TRBJ2-2, the full variable domain is DVKVTQSSRYLVKRTGEKVFLECVQDMDHENMFWYRQDPGLGLRLIYFSYDVKMKEKGDIPEGYSVSREKKERFSLILESASTNQTSMYLCASSQGAGGELFFGEGSRLTVL.